This T cell receptor (beta chain) appears in the sequencing data of a study of beta chain features in type 1 diabetes. Sorting produced populations that all topped 95% purity. Every bit of the isolated RNA underwent reverse transcription, so sequencing read expressed TCRB transcripts. Data came from immunoSEQ multiplex PCR; TCRdb stores just in-frame clones and leaves some out. The table lists a few hundred thousand clones, over 9.5% of them singletons, with 0.0095% to 0.012% in the top ten. This clone was found a few times. Its cognate antigen is unknown. Broader study findings: The influence of HLA type on TCRB rearrangement stayed undetermined. The study found fewer insertions and more deletions at VDJ junctions in type 1 diabetes patients. In every one of the four CD4+ subsets, TCRB CDR3s were moderately but significantly shorter in Type 1 diabetes patients.

The sample taken for sequencing was naive CD4+ T cells from blood. This clonotype originated in a woman between 18 and 29 years old with type 1 diabetes.

As DNA, the CDR3 is TGTGCCAGCAGCTTACAAGCGGGGGACACAGATACGCAGTATTTT. As protein: CASSLQAGDTDTQYF. This chain joins TRBV11-2 and TRBJ2-3, with 8 bases that match TRBD2. Trimming cost V 2 bases and J 2 bases; bases outside gene matches: 3. CDR1 and CDR2 (germline): SGHAT, FQNNGV. This CDR3 region has 15 residues. Filled out from reference TRBV11-2 and TRBJ2-3, the complete variable domain reads EAGVAQSPRYKIIEKRQSVAFWCNPISGHATLYWYQQILGQGPKLLIQFQNNGVVDDSQLPKDRFSAERLKGVDSTLKIQPAKLEDSAVYLCASSLQAGDTDTQYFGPGTRLTVL.